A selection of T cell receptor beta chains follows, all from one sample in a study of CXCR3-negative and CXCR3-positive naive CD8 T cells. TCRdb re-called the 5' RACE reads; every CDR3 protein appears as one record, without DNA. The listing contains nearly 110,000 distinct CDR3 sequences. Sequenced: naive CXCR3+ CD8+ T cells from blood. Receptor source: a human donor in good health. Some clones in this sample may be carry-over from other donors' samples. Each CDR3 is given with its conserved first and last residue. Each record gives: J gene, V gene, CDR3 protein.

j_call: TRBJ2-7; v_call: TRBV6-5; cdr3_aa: CASSARDRGDEQYF
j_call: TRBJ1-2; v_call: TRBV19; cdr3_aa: CASLSRDYATNYGYTF
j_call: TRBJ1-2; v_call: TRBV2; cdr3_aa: CASLPASKGDGYTF
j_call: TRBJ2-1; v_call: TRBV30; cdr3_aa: CAWDSSGRAENEQFF
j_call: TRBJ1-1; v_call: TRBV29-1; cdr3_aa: CSVERDGDNTKAFF
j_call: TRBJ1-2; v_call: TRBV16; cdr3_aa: CASSQSGYGYTF
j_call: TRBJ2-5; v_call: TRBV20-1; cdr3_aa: CSAIGNGEETQYF
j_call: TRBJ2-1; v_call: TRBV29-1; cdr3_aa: CSVEGEGVNYNEQSF
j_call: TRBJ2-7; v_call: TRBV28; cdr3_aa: CASSLSLTGYEQYF
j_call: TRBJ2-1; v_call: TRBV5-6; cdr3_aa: CASSPGRVEQFF
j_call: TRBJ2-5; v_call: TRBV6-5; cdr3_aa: CASSYLGTSAEETQYF
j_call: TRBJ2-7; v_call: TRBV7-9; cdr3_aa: CASSGGYDRDEQYF
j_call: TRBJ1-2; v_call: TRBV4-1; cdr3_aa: CASSQDLYVGGYTF
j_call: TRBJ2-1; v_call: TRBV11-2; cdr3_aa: CASGEVNNEQFF
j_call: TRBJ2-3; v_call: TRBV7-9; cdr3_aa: CASSLGVTGDGADTQYF
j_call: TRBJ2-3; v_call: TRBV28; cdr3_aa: CASSFTQGTDTQYF